This is a list of T cell receptor beta chains from one sample in a study of T cells in Graves' hyperthyroidism and ophthalmopathy. In TCRdb, the multiplex PCR reads were re-called with MiXCR into one record per CDR3 protein. This table holds about 400,000 distinct CDR3 sequences, approximately 14% found once. Source material: blood. These receptors were obtained from a woman aged 18-35 years with Graves' hyperthyroidism that later progressed to Graves' ophthalmopathy. Each CDR3 is given with its conserved first and last residue. D genes are given only for firm matches. Rows give clone size only sometimes, using once, few, many, or a class for an expanded clone.

j_call: TRBJ2-1; clone_size: many; v_call: TRBV7-6; d_call: .; cdr3_nt: TGTGCCAGCAGCTCGGGAGACCCTTACAATGAGCAGTTCTTC; cdr3_aa: CASSSGDPYNEQFF
j_call: TRBJ1-2; clone_size: many; v_call: TRBV25-1; d_call: .; cdr3_nt: TGTGCCAGCAGTGAAGGGGGCAGGGTCCATGGCTACACCTTC; cdr3_aa: CASSEGGRVHGYTF
j_call: TRBJ1-6; clone_size: many; v_call: TRBV28; d_call: .; cdr3_nt: TGTGCCAGCAGTTTACGGCCCCGTTCTTCACCCCTCCACTTT; cdr3_aa: CASSLRPRSSPLHF
j_call: TRBJ1-4; clone_size: few; v_call: TRBV7-2; d_call: TRBD1; cdr3_nt: TGTGCCAGCAGCCAGACAGGGGGGCGTCTAAATGAAAAACTGTTTTTT; cdr3_aa: CASSQTGGRLNEKLFF
j_call: TRBJ2-5; clone_size: .; v_call: TRBV7-8; d_call: TRBD2; cdr3_nt: TGTGCCAGCAGGCTTAGGGTACTAGCGGAACAAGAGACCCAGTACTTC; cdr3_aa: CASRLRVLAEQETQYF
j_call: TRBJ2-7; clone_size: many; v_call: TRBV5-1; d_call: TRBD1; cdr3_nt: TGCGCCAGCAGCTGGACAGGGGGCCCTCAGGGCGAGCAGTACTTC; cdr3_aa: CASSWTGGPQGEQYF
j_call: TRBJ2-2; clone_size: few; v_call: TRBV12-3/TRBV12-4; d_call: TRBD2; cdr3_nt: TGTGCCAGCAGTCGGTACGGACTAGCGGGAAAGGAGAACACCGGGGAGCTGTTTTTT; cdr3_aa: CASSRYGLAGKENTGELFF
j_call: TRBJ1-1; clone_size: .; v_call: TRBV10-3; d_call: .; cdr3_nt: TGTGCCATCAGTGAGAAAGGGACGGGGGGACCTGAAGCTTTCTTT; cdr3_aa: CAISEKGTGGPEAFF
j_call: TRBJ2-7; clone_size: many; v_call: TRBV3-1; d_call: TRBD1; cdr3_nt: TGTGCCAGCAGCCAGGGACAGGGGGGAATTAGTTACGAGCAGTACTTC; cdr3_aa: CASSQGQGGISYEQYF
j_call: TRBJ1-1; clone_size: many; v_call: TRBV28; d_call: .; cdr3_nt: TGTGCCAGCAGTTTTGGTGGCACTGAAGCTTTCTTT; cdr3_aa: CASSFGGTEAFF
j_call: TRBJ2-7; clone_size: many; v_call: TRBV27; d_call: .; cdr3_nt: TGTGCCAGCAGTTTACGAGAGAGCGGAACCGAGCAGTACTTC; cdr3_aa: CASSLRESGTEQYF
j_call: TRBJ1-5; clone_size: many; v_call: TRBV2; d_call: .; cdr3_nt: TGTGCCAGCAGGGGGTGGGTAGATCAGCCCCAGCATTTT; cdr3_aa: CASRGWVDQPQHF
j_call: TRBJ1-4; clone_size: .; v_call: TRBV24-1; d_call: TRBD1; cdr3_nt: TGTGCCACCAGTGATCCCGGGACAGAGACTGAAAAACTGTTTTTT; cdr3_aa: CATSDPGTETEKLFF
j_call: TRBJ2-7; clone_size: few; v_call: TRBV27; d_call: TRBD1; cdr3_nt: TGTGCCAGCAGTTCCCGGGACAGGGGGCGAATAGGCTACGAGCAGTACTTC; cdr3_aa: CASSSRDRGRIGYEQYF
j_call: TRBJ1-4; clone_size: .; v_call: TRBV6-5; d_call: .; cdr3_nt: TGTGCCCACCGCCGTAACCTCGGGGAGTGGGAAAAACTGTTTTTT; cdr3_aa: CAHRRNLGEWEKLFF
j_call: TRBJ1-1; clone_size: .; v_call: TRBV7-2; d_call: .; cdr3_nt: TGTGCCAGCAGTTTACTGGGGGGGGACACTGAAGCTTTCTTT; cdr3_aa: CASSLLGGDTEAFF
j_call: TRBJ1-2; clone_size: few; v_call: TRBV6-1; d_call: .; cdr3_nt: TGTGCCAGCAGCCCTTCCGGGGGGCAAGGTGGCTACACCTTC; cdr3_aa: CASSPSGGQGGYTF
j_call: TRBJ2-7; clone_size: few; v_call: TRBV20-1; d_call: .; cdr3_nt: TGCAGTGCTAGCCCCTTTCGTGGTAGCGTTACGATTGGGCAGTACTTC; cdr3_aa: CSASPFRGSVTIGQYF
j_call: TRBJ2-5; clone_size: many; v_call: TRBV10-3; d_call: TRBD2; cdr3_nt: TGTGCCATCAGCTTACTAGCGGGAGGAATAGAGACCCAGTACTTC; cdr3_aa: CAISLLAGGIETQYF
j_call: TRBJ2-2; clone_size: .; v_call: TRBV12-3/TRBV12-4; d_call: .; cdr3_nt: TGTGCCAGCAGTTTATTGGGCCCCGCCGCCGGGGAGCTGTTTTTT; cdr3_aa: CASSLLGPAAGELFF
j_call: TRBJ2-4; clone_size: .; v_call: TRBV20-1; d_call: .; cdr3_nt: TGCAGTGCTAGAGATGGGAAAAACATTCAGTACTTC; cdr3_aa: CSARDGKNIQYF
j_call: TRBJ2-1; clone_size: many; v_call: TRBV28; d_call: TRBD2; cdr3_nt: TGTGCCAGCAGTGATGGACTAGCGGGAATATCCTACAATGAGCAGTTCTTC; cdr3_aa: CASSDGLAGISYNEQFF
j_call: TRBJ1-2; clone_size: many; v_call: TRBV7-9; d_call: .; cdr3_nt: TGTGCCAGCAGCTTAGAGCCTGTCTATGGCTACACCTTC; cdr3_aa: CASSLEPVYGYTF
j_call: TRBJ2-7; clone_size: many; v_call: TRBV20-1; d_call: .; cdr3_nt: TGCAGTGCTAGAGATCGGCTTGGACCCTACGAGCAGTACTTC; cdr3_aa: CSARDRLGPYEQYF